This TCR beta chain was sequenced during a study of blood T cell repertoires in COVID-19. Study overall: T cells, B-cell-depleted T cells, or PBMCs supplied cDNA or gDNA.

Per the authors' pipeline: Reference gene primer amplification gave nucleated cell count estimates. Sequenced by immunoSEQ multiplex PCR; TCRdb stores in-frame clones only, minus some. The DNA was the basis for D and trimming; V, J and clone size are from that table. The sample carries 35,000 to 40,000 clones, 84% recorded once. The CDR3 is made up of 14 amino acids. V lost 5 bases, J lost 6 bases, and 9 bases stayed unmatched. Germline V gene lookup returns CDR1 WNHNN and CDR2 SYGVQD (reference sequence). The receptor comes from a man in his sixties with COVID-19, enrolled during active disease. The sample taken for sequencing was peripheral blood. This chain links TRBV10-1 with TRBJ2-7; TRBD1 matches 8 bases. The CDR3 DNA reads as TGCGCCAGCAGTAGCGTCGGACAGGGAGGCGAGCAGTACTTC. As protein: CASSSVGQGGEQYF.